A single sample gave rise to the 13 T cell receptor beta chains below, sequenced in a study of T cells in Graves' hyperthyroidism and ophthalmopathy. There were TCR beta CDR3 regions amplified from RNA transcripts. First-round RT-PCR with HTBI primers amplified the TCR CDR3 region. One entry per CDR3 protein results from TCRdb running MiXCR on the multiplex PCR reads. Of 610,000 or so distinct CDR3 sequences listed, 46% are singletons. Specimen: peripheral blood or thyroid tissue (not recorded which). The receptors come from a woman younger than 30 with Graves' hyperthyroidism.

With respect to this clonotype: Just one base apart from a much larger clone, this may be a read error. The rearrangement links TRBV19 to TRBJ1-1, with a weak D call TRBD1 (6 bases). Germline CDR1 and CDR2: LNHDA and SQIVND (reference sequence). The CDR3 is made up of 13 amino acids. CDR3 region: CASSSTGFTEALF. The CDR3 region has the DNA TGTGCCAGTAGCTCGACAGGTTTCACTGAAGCTCTCTTT.

J is TRBJ1-5 and V is TRBV20-1; TRBD1 matches 7 bases. The ends lost 0 bases at V and 7 bases at J; junction bases unmatched: 9. The CDR3 covers 15 residues. In germline, CDR1 is DFQATT, CDR2 SNEGSKA (reference sequence). The CDR3 DNA reads as TGCAGTGCTAGAGATGGGACAGCGACCCAACAGCCCCAGCATTTT. This encodes CSARDGTATQQPQHF.

This sequence joins TRBV19 and TRBJ2-3; 8 positions match TRBD1. Trimming cost V 7 bases and J 1 base; bases outside gene matches: 4. The CDR3 sequence is 14 residues long. The germline CDR1 and CDR2 sequences are LNHDA and SQIVND (reference sequence). The CDR3 sequence: CASTPTGGTDTQYF. In DNA form, the CDR3 reads TGTGCCAGTACCCCGACAGGGGGCACAGATACGCAGTATTTT.

This clonotype was observed a handful of times. The V and J genes are TRBV6-2 or TRBV6-3 and TRBJ2-2; D is possibly TRBD1 (7 bases). There are 15 residues in the CDR3. CDR1 MNHEY and CDR2 SVGEGT come from the germline V gene. Trimming stripped 5 bases from V and 3 bases from J, with 13 bases between. CDR3 sequence: CASSRRGLYTGELFF. The CDR3, as DNA: TGTGCCAGCAGTCGGAGGGGGCTTTACACCGGGGAGCTGTTTTTT.

This clonotype has ten or more counts. V is TRBV10-3 and J is TRBJ2-5, with D unclear. The CDR3 covers 14 residues. Trimming left V 3 bases short and J 3 bases short, with 11 bases between. Per germline, CDR1 ENHRY and CDR2 SYGVKD. CDR3 in DNA: TGTGCCATCAGTGATGTCTCGATGGAAGAGACCCAGTACTTC. Amino acids: CAISDVSMEETQYF.

In the case of this clonotype: At one end the junction does not follow the germline gene, possibly because of a read error. This sequence joins TRBV24-1 and TRBJ2-3; possibly TRBD1 for D (7 bases). Germline values: CDR1 KGHDR, CDR2 SFDVKD. The CDR3 covers 15 residues. The CDR3 loop reads CATSDSRDSPDMQYF. As DNA, the CDR3 is TGTGCCACCAGTGATTCGCGGGACAGTCCAGATATGCAGTATTTT.

At least ten counts were recorded for this clonotype. CDR3 residues: CSAREENYSYEQYF. The CDR3 DNA sequence: TGCAGTGCTAGAGAGGAGAACTACTCCTACGAGCAGTACTTC. The chain combines TRBV20-1 with TRBJ2-7; D call uncertain. Trimming stripped 0 bases from V and 0 bases from J, with 9 bases between. CDR3 size: 14 residues. CDR1 DFQATT and CDR2 SNEGSKA come from the germline V gene (reference sequence).

The J gene is TRBJ1-6, the V gene TRBV11-1; D gene ambiguous. The germline gives CDR1 SGHAT, CDR2 FQDESV (reference sequence). V shed 8 bases and J shed 0 bases, with 11 bases lying between them. This CDR3 has 15 amino acids. This CDR3 is CASQDGSSYNSPLHF. Written as DNA, the CDR3 is TGTGCCAGCCAAGATGGGAGCTCCTATAATTCACCCCTCCACTTT.

A single count supports this clonotype. CDR3 in DNA: TGCAGTGCCGCGGGACAGGGGGCGCGGGGCTACACCTTC. Residues: CSAAGQGARGYTF. This rearrangement joins TRBV20-1 to TRBJ1-2; 12 positions match TRBD1. The CDR3 length is 13 residues. Trimming took 6 bases from V and 8 from J; bases not matched to a gene: 7. From germline, CDR1 is DFQATT and CDR2 SNEGSKA (reference sequence).

This clonotype came up many times. The chain carries TRBV9 and TRBJ1-2; TRBD1 might be the D (6 bases). Per germline, CDR1 SGDLS and CDR2 YYNGEE. The CDR3 length is 16 residues. Trimming took 0 bases from V and 5 from J, leaving 17 bases between them. The CDR3 coding sequence is TGTGCCAGCAGCGTAGAGGGGGAGGGTGTACAGTATGGCTACACCTTC. Amino acids: CASSVEGEGVQYGYTF.

The chain couples TRBV20-1 to TRBJ2-2; D unresolved. Trimming left V 6 bases short and J 4 bases short, with 12 bases between. CDR3 size: 13 residues. CDR1 is DFQATT and CDR2 is SNEGSKA in the germline V gene (reference sequence). In DNA, the CDR3 is TGCAGTGCCAGCAGTGAAAGCACCGGGGAGCTGTTTTTT. Its translation is CSASSESTGELFF.

The chain has TRBV7-9 and TRBJ2-7; D gene uncertain. The J call may be faulty, since TRBJ2-1 better matches the DNA end. CDR1 SEHNR and CDR2 FQNEAQ come from the germline V gene (reference sequence). The CDR3 is 16 residues long. This chain's CDR3 is CASSLAYTFGLNEQFF. The CDR3 nucleotides are TGTGCCAGCAGCTTAGCATACACTTTTGGGCTCAATGAGCAGTTCTTC.

This clonotype came up many times. The chain joins TRBV20-1 to TRBJ1-3, with D uncertain. This CDR3 region has 13 residues. V was shortened by 7 bases and J by 3 bases, with 13 bases between the two germline ends. The germline gives CDR1 DFQATT, CDR2 SNEGSKA (reference sequence). CDR3 sequence (DNA): TGCAGTGTTCTAGGACGAGGTGGAAACACCATATATTTT. Translation: CSVLGRGGNTIYF.